This TCR beta chain was retrieved from a study of blood T cells in healthy people across ages. For the second PCR, which ran for about 6 to 11 cycles, a sample-barcoded 5' primer and a J-beta primer mix were used. TCRdb re-called the 5' RACE reads with MiXCR, one entry per CDR3 protein. The profile shows 1.5 million to 2 million distinct CDR3 sequences, just under 50% of them singletons. This receptor was obtained from a woman between 40 and 55 years old in good health. Sequenced input: blood.

In nucleotides, the CDR3 is TGCGCCAGCAGCCAAGATTGGGGCGGACTGCAAGAGACCCAGTACTTC. This translates into CASSQDWGGLQETQYF. The chain combines TRBV4-1 with TRBJ2-5; the D call may be TRBD1 or TRBD2 (5 bases each). Trimming removed 0 bases from V and 2 bases from J, with 13 bases in between. This CDR3 contains 16 residues. Germline V gives CDR1 MGHRA, CDR2 YSYEKL.